This TCR beta chain was sequenced for a study of T cell responses to AZD1222 COVID-19 vaccine. Second-dose recipients at about 4 or about 12 weeks were treated as one pooled group. Regarding this clone: Its antigen is unknown.

Trimming took 0 bases from V and 3 from J, leaving 18 bases between them. The CDR3 loop spans 16 amino acids. CDR1 and CDR2 from the germline V gene are GTSNPN and SVGIG (reference sequence). Findings of the study overall: Rises in breadth and depth of Spike-specific TCRs came after two AZD1222 doses. Regions 160-218 and 743-854 dominated among vaccine-associated CD4 TCRs spanning spike. The donors showed a predominance of white British ancestry and of females, with possible underestimation of clonal diversity.

Assay used: immunoSEQ multiplex PCR; TCRdb lists only in-frame clones, some missing. The sample records fewer than 200,000 clones, more than 75% being singletons. The TCR sequence derives from an adult who received the AZD1222 COVID-19 vaccine. The sequenced sample was peripheral blood, obtained 28 days after the second AZD1222 dose. The chain has TRBV30 and TRBJ2-7; no clear D. The CDR3 protein is CAWSVRSLVSFYEQYF. In DNA, the CDR3 is TGTGCCTGGAGTGTACGGTCCTTGGTCTCTTTCTACGAGCAGTACTTC. Using reference TRBV30 and TRBJ2-7 for the parts outside the CDR3, the full variable domain is SQTIHQWPATLVQPVGSPLSLECTVEGTSNPNLYWYRQAAGRGLQLLFYSVGIGQISSEVPQNLSASRPQDRQFILSSKKLLLSDSGFYLCAWSVRSLVSFYEQYFGPGTRLTVT.